Listed here are 9 T cell receptor beta chains from one sample, sequenced in a study of Ad26.COV2.S vaccination and SARS-CoV-2 variants. As to treatment: roughly 19 received Ad26.COV2.S at low or high dose, single or two shots; about 5 received placebo; per-sample allocation not given. Each sample was drawn 63 days after the first injection (of vaccine or placebo). TCRdb keeps only in-frame clones here, not all; method: immunoSEQ multiplex PCR. Here the sample spans approximately 410,000 clones, approximately 87% being singletons. The material was peripheral blood, obtained in a trial of Ad26.COV2.S vaccine versus placebo. These receptors came from a person aged 18-65 years who received the Ad26.COV2.S COVID-19 vaccine or a placebo.

V usage is TRBV5-1 and J usage is TRBJ1-5; D unresolved. Trimming took 3 bases from V and 0 from J, leaving 4 bases between them. This CDR3 has 13 residues. Germline CDR1 is SGHRS and CDR2 is YFSETQ. CDR3 protein: CASSSYSNQPQHF. In DNA, the CDR3 is TGCGCCAGCAGCTCGTATAGCAATCAGCCCCAGCATTTT. The variable domain in full, with the rest retrieved from reference TRBV5-1 and TRBJ1-5, is KAGVTQTPRYLIKTRGQQVTLSCSPISGHRSVSWYQQTPGQGLQFLFEYFSETQRNKGNFPGRFSGRQFSNSRSEMNVSTLELGDSALYLCASSSYSNQPQHFGDGTRLSIL.

The J gene is TRBJ1-2, the V gene TRBV4-1; weak D call: TRBD1 (5 bases). V was trimmed by 1 base and J by 4 bases, leaving 10 bases between them. The CDR3 runs 14 residues. CDR1 is MGHRA and CDR2 is YSYEKL in the germline V gene. The chain's CDR3 is CASSQGFQGYGYTF. The CDR3 nucleotides are TGCGCCAGCAGCCAAGGCTTCCAGGGCTATGGCTACACCTTC.

This rearrangement joins TRBV9 to TRBJ2-2; D ambiguous. V lost 7 bases and J 4 bases, leaving 5 bases between the germline ends. Germline V lookup: CDR1 SGDLS, CDR2 YYNGEE. This CDR3 has 11 amino acids. The CDR3 region is CASGRTGELFF. The CDR3 coding sequence is TGTGCCAGCGGGCGCACCGGGGAGCTGTTTTTT.

V gene TRBV19 combines with J gene TRBJ2-1; 9 positions match TRBD1. CDR3 length equals 17 residues. CDR1 and CDR2 from the germline V gene are LNHDA and SQIVND (reference sequence). V shed 4 bases and J 9 bases; nucleotides not matched to a gene: 16. The CDR3 DNA reads as TGTGCCAGTAGTAAAGATAACAGGGGGCAACCACGCAGTGAGCAGTTCTTC. Translation gives CASSKDNRGQPRSEQFF.

This clone appeared a few times. The chain uses TRBV6-5 and TRBJ2-7; TRBD1 matches at 10 bases. The ends lost 7 bases at V and 3 bases at J; junction bases unmatched: 3. The CDR3 totals 13 residues. Germline values: CDR1 MNHEY, CDR2 SVGAGI. The CDR3 region is CASTRTGGYEQYF. DNA for the CDR3: TGTGCCAGCACCCGGACAGGGGGCTACGAGCAGTACTTC.

This clone was observed a handful of times. CDR3 amino acids: CASSYPGQGGFNYGYTF. The DNA for the CDR3 is TGTGCCAGCAGCTACCCGGGACAGGGAGGTTTTAACTATGGCTACACCTTC. This chain connects TRBV9 to TRBJ1-2, with 9 bases matching TRBD1. In germline, CDR1 is SGDLS, CDR2 YYNGEE. With V trimmed by 4 bases and J by 1 base, 11 bases remained unmatched. There are 17 residues in the CDR3.

The chain carries TRBV5-1 and TRBJ2-7, with D possibly being TRBD1 (5 bases). The CDR3 spans 14 residues. Germline CDR1 reads SGHRS; CDR2 reads YFSETQ. Deletions cut 0 bases from V and 2 bases from J, with 9 bases between. The chain's CDR3 is CASSLAGNAYEQYF. The CDR3 DNA is TGCGCCAGCAGCTTGGCAGGGAACGCCTACGAGCAGTACTTC. Drawing the rest from reference TRBV5-1 and TRBJ2-7, the complete variable domain is KAGVTQTPRYLIKTRGQQVTLSCSPISGHRSVSWYQQTPGQGLQFLFEYFSETQRNKGNFPGRFSGRQFSNSRSEMNVSTLELGDSALYLCASSLAGNAYEQYFGPGTRLTVT.

The V call is TRBV5-4, the J call TRBJ2-3, with TRBD2 as a possible D gene (5 bases). CDR1 and CDR2 (germline): SGHNT, YYREEE (reference sequence). Trimming took 0 bases from V and 2 from J, leaving 10 bases between them. The CDR3 is 15 residues long. The chain's CDR3 is CASSLAEEATDTQYF. The CDR3 nucleotides read TGTGCCAGCAGCTTGGCTGAGGAGGCCACAGATACGCAGTATTTT.

The chain carries TRBV2 and TRBJ1-1; 10 nucleotides align to TRBD1. The CDR3 consists of 15 residues. The J segment lost 5 bases and the V segment lost 8 bases, leaving 11 bases of the junction unmatched. Germline V gene data show CDR1 as SNHLY and CDR2 as FYNNEI. CDR3 sequence reads: CASYPGQGKVTEAFF. DNA of the CDR3: TGTGCCAGCTATCCGGGACAGGGGAAGGTTACTGAAGCTTTCTTT.